This T cell receptor (beta chain) emerged from a study of CD8 T cells in Susac syndrome. The RNA, roughly 0.45 to 1 ug, was put through reverse transcription using random hexamers. One entry per CDR3 protein results from TCRdb running MiXCR on the immunoSEQ multiplex PCR reads. The data hold under 250,000 distinct CDR3 sequences, with roughly 95% observed a single time. Per the germline V gene, CDR1 is LGHDT and CDR2 is YNNKEL (reference sequence). V was shortened by 1 base and J by 1 base, with 5 bases between the two germline ends. This CDR3 comprises 14 residues. Sequences were obtained from CD4+ T cells from PBMCs. This clonotype originated in a human donor with multiple sclerosis. The gene calls are TRBV3-1 and TRBJ1-5, with TRBD1 as a possible D gene (5 bases). CDR3 amino acids: CASSQAGSNQPQHF. The DNA of the CDR3 is TGTGCCAGCAGCCAAGCAGGGAGCAATCAGCCCCAGCATTTT. Supplemented by reference TRBV3-1 and TRBJ1-5, the full variable domain reads DTAVSQTPKYLVTQMGNDKSIKCEQNLGHDTMYWYKQDSKKFLKIMFSYNNKELIINETVPNRFSPKSPDKAHLNLHINSLELGDSAVYFCASSQAGSNQPQHFGDGTRLSIL.